The following is a T cell receptor beta chain sequence with its context. As yet, its antigen is unknown. Germline V gene lookup returns CDR1 LNHDA and CDR2 SQIVND (reference sequence). CDR3 size: 14 residues. Trimming left V 4 bases short and J 4 bases short, with 13 bases between. Anyone with autoimmune disease history or systemic immunosuppression was excluded. Sequenced by immunoSEQ multiplex PCR; TCRdb stores in-frame clones only, minus some. Of 38,000 or so clones listed, around 87% are singletons. This entry belongs to a study of OX40 agonist ivuxolimab in advanced cancers. Study context: From about 20 to 79 years was the age range, with a mean of around 56 years, and around 83% were male. Findings and caveats of the study: Individuals who were partial responders at 0.1-3.0 mg/kg had clonal expansion that ranked among the lowest. In general, CD8+ T cells held more expanded clones than CD4+ did, on average.

This chain joins TRBV19 and TRBJ2-5, with TRBD2 as a possible D gene (6 bases). The sample was CD4+ or CD8+ T cells sorted from blood, taken in a trial of the OX40 agonist ivuxolimab. This sequence was found in an adult with an advanced solid tumor such as melanoma, head and neck, liver or kidney cancer. CDR3 nucleotide sequence: TGTGCCAGTAGTAATTTGGTCGGGGGAGAGACCCAGTACTTC. This gives the protein CASSNLVGGETQYF.